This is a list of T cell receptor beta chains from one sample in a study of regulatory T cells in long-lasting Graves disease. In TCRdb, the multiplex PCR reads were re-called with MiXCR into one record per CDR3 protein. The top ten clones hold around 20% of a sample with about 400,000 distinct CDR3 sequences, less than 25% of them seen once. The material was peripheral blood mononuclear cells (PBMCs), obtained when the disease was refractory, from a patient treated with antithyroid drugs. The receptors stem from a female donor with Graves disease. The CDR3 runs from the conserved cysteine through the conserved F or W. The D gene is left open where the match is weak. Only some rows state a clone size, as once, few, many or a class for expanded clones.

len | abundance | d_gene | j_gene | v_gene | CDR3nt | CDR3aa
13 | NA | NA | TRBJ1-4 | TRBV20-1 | TGCAGTGCTATAGACGGCAATGGGGGAAAACTGTTTTTT | CSAIDGNGGKLFF
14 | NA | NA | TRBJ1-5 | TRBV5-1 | TGCGCCAGCAGCTCTGGGACCGACAATCAGCCCCAGCATTTT | CASSSGTDNQPQHF
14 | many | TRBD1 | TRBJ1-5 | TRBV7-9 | TGTGCCAGCAGCGGGGACAGTAGCAATCAGCCCCAGCATTTT | CASSGDSSNQPQHF
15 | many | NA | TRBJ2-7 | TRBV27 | TGTGCCAGCAGTCCCGAGGGAGGGGGCTGGTACGAGCAGTACTTC | CASSPEGGGWYEQYF
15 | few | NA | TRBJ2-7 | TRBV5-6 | TGTGCCAGCAGCTTGTTTGCGACTCCCCCCTACGAGCAGTACTTC | CASSLFATPPYEQYF
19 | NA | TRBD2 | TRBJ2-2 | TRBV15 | TGTGCCACCAGCAGAGCATCGGGACTAGCGGGAGGAGGCACCGGGGAGCTGTTTTTT | CATSRASGLAGGGTGELFF
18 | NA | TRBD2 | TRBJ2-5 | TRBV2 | TGTGCCAGCAGTGAAGCCGGTTTACTAGCGGGGGAGAGGGAGACCCAGTACTTC | CASSEAGLLAGERETQYF
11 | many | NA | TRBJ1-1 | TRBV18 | TGTGCCAGCTCAGATCCCCCCGAAGCTTTCTTT | CASSDPPEAFF
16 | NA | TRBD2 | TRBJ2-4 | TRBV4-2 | TGTGCCAGCAGCCAAGATTTTACACTAGCGGGGAACATTCAGTACTTC | CASSQDFTLAGNIQYF
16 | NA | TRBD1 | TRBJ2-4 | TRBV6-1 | TGTGCCAGCAGTCCCGGACAGGGACTAGCCAAAAACATTCAGTACTTC | CASSPGQGLAKNIQYF
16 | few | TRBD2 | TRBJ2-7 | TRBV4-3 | TGCGCCAGCAGCCAAGAATTTGCGGGAGTCTCCTACGAGCAGTACTTC | CASSQEFAGVSYEQYF
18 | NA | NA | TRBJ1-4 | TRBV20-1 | TGCAGTGCTAGTTATGGGGAAGGGAACCTTGCAACTAATGAAAAACTGTTTTTT | CSASYGEGNLATNEKLFF
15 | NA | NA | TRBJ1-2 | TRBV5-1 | TGCGCCAGCAGCTGGCGACAGAGGGACGGGGAAGGCTACACCTTC | CASSWRQRDGEGYTF
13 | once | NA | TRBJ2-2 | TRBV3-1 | TGTGCCAGCAGCCCACAATACACCGGGGAGCTGTTTTTT | CASSPQYTGELFF
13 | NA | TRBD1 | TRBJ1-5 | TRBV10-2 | TGCGCCAGCGGACAGGGGGCTGGCCAGCCCCAGCATTTT | CASGQGAGQPQHF
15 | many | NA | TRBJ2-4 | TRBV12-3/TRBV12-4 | TGTGCCAGCAGCTCAGGGGCCCTAGCCAAAAACATTCAGTACTTC | CASSSGALAKNIQYF
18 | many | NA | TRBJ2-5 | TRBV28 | TGTGCCAGCACCAACGCCCCCAGCGGGCTCCGGGGTGGGGAGACCCAGTACTTC | CASTNAPSGLRGGETQYF
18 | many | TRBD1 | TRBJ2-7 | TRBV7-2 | TGTGCCAGCAGCTTAGATTGGGACAGGGGAATTGGACTCTACGAGCAGTACTTC | CASSLDWDRGIGLYEQYF
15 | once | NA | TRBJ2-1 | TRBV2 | TGTGCCAGCAGTCAAACCGGGACTCCTTACAATGAGCAGTTCTTC | CASSQTGTPYNEQFF
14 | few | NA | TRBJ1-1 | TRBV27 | TGTGCCAGCAGGATAAGGGGTATGAACACTGAAGCTTTCTTT | CASRIRGMNTEAFF
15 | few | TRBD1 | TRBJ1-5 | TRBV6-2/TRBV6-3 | TGTGCCAGCAGTTTTACGGGACAGGGCATTCAGCCCCAGCATTTT | CASSFTGQGIQPQHF
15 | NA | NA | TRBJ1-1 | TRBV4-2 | TGTGCCAGCAGCCAAGAGGGCAGGGGGAACACTGAAGCTTTCTTT | CASSQEGRGNTEAFF
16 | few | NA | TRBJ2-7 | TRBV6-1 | TGTGCCAGCAAGATCGCGGGACAGAGCATCTCCTACGAGCAGTACTTC | CASKIAGQSISYEQYF
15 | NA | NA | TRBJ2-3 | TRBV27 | TGTGCCAGCAGTCTCTGGACGGCGGGCACAGATACGCAGTATTTT | CASSLWTAGTDTQYF
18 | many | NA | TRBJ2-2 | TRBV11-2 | TGTGCCAGCAGCTCCCCAGTTTTCCGGGTTACCAACACCGGGGAGCTGTTTTTT | CASSSPVFRVTNTGELFF
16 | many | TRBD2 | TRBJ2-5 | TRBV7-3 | TGTGCCAGCGGGAGACCGGGACTAGCGGCTGGGAAGACCCAGTACTTC | CASGRPGLAAGKTQYF
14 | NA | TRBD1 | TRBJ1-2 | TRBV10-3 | TGTGCCAGCGCAAAGGACAGGGGTCCCTATGGCTACACCTTC | CASAKDRGPYGYTF
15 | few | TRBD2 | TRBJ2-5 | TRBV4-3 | TGCGCCAGCGCATTTCGCATGGGGGGGGAAGAGACCCAGTACTTC | CASAFRMGGEETQYF
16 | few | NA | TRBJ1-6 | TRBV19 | TGTGCCAGTAGTATAGGCCAGACGGGATTGGCTTCACCCCTCCACTTT | CASSIGQTGLASPLHF
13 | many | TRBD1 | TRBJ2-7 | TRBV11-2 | TGTGCCAGCACATGGACAGGTCGCGACGAGCAGTACTTC | CASTWTGRDEQYF
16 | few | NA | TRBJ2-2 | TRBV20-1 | TGCAGTGCCAGCCCTACTAGCAGCCAGAACACCGGGGAGCTGTTTTTT | CSASPTSSQNTGELFF
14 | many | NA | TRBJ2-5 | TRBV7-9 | TGTGCCAGCAGCTCTCGGACAGCTACGGAGACCCAGTACTTC | CASSSRTATETQYF
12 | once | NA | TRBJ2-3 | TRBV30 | TGTGCCTGGAGTGTGGGGGCAGATACGCAGTATTTT | CAWSVGADTQYF
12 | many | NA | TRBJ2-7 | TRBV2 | TGTGCCAGCCACGGCCCTTCCTCCGAGCAGTACTTC | CASHGPSSEQYF
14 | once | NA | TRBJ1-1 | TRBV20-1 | TGCAGTGCTAGGACCCAGACAGGGAACACTGAAGCTTTCTTT | CSARTQTGNTEAFF
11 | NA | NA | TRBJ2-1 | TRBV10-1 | TGCGCCAGCAGTGAGGGCAGTGAGCAGTTCTTC | CASSEGSEQFF
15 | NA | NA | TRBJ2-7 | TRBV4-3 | TGCGCCAGCAGCCGAATTCGGGACAATTCCTACGAGCAGTACTTC | CASSRIRDNSYEQYF
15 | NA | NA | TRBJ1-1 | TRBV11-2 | TGTGCCAGCAGCCTCCGGGAGGGGCCGAACACTGAAGCTTTCTTT | CASSLREGPNTEAFF
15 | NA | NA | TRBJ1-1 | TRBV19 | TGTGCCAGTAGTATAGCTTTGGGAGCGAACACTGAAGCTTTCTTT | CASSIALGANTEAFF
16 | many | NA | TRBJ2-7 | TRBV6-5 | TGTGCCAGCAGTTACACTCGGCCAGGTATCCTCGCCGAGCAGTACTTC | CASSYTRPGILAEQYF
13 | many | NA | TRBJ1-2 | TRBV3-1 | TGTGCCAGCAGCTCGGACATTGCTGGGGGCTACACCTTC | CASSSDIAGGYTF
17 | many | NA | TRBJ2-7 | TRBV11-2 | TGTGCCAGCAGCTTAGCCGGGAATCCCGATCGGGCCTACGAGCAGTACTTC | CASSLAGNPDRAYEQYF
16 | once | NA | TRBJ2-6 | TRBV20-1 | TGCAGTGCTAGAGATTACCTGGCCTCTGGGGCCAACGTCCTGACTTTC | CSARDYLASGANVLTF
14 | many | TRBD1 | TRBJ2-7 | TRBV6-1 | TGTGCCAGCAGTGAGCCGGACAGGAGCTACGAGCAGTACTTC | CASSEPDRSYEQYF
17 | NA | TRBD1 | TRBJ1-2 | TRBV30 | TGTGCCTGGAGTCAGGGACAGGGGGCGCAGTTCTTGTATGGCTACACCTTC | CAWSQGQGAQFLYGYTF
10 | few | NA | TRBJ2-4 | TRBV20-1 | TGCAGTGCTAGGATAAACATTCAGTACTTC | CSARINIQYF
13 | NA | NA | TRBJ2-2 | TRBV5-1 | TGCGCCAGCAAGGGACAAGGGGACGGGGAGCTGTTTTTT | CASKGQGDGELFF
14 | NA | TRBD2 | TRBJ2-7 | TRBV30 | TGTGCCTGGAGTCTCTCCGGGACTATCTACGAGCAGTACTTC | CAWSLSGTIYEQYF
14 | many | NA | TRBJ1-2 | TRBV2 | TGTGCCAGCAGTGCCGGGACGGCTAACTATGGCTACACCTTC | CASSAGTANYGYTF
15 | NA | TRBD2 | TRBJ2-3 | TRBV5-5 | TGCGCCAGCAGCTTGGGGGGACTACGGACAGATACGCAGTATTTT | CASSLGGLRTDTQYF
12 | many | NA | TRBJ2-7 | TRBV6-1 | TGTGCCAGCAGGCACGGGAGAGGCGAGCAGTACTTC | CASRHGRGEQYF
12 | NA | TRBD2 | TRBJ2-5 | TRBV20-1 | TGCAGTGCGACTAGCGGTCAAAAGACCCAGTACTTC | CSATSGQKTQYF
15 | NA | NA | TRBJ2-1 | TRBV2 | TGTGCCAGCAGCGAAAGCGGGACAGCTAAGAATGAGCAGTTCTTC | CASSESGTAKNEQFF
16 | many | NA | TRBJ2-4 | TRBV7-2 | TGTGCCAGCAGCTTAAGCAGTCTATCGGCCAAAAACATTCAGTACTTC | CASSLSSLSAKNIQYF
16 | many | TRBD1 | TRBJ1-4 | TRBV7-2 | TGTGCCAGCAGCCTTTCCCCAGGGCCAGGGGGTGGAAAACTGTTTTTT | CASSLSPGPGGGKLFF
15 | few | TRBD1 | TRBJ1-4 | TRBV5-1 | TGCGCCAGCAGCTTGGGACAGGGGTATAATGAAAAACTGTTTTTT | CASSLGQGYNEKLFF